The present T cell receptor (beta chain) was sequenced within a study of blood T cell repertoires in COVID-19. Whole-study context: Spain, Italy and the United States supplied samples that represented acute and convalescent COVID-19. The analysed material was cDNA or gDNA that came from T cells, B-cell-depleted T cells, or PBMCs.

Germline V gene data show CDR1 as SNHLY and CDR2 as FYNNEI. The V and J ends lost 4 bases and 2 bases, in that order; junction bases with no gene match: 13. The CDR3 contains 17 residues. The study recruited people aged 18 to 89 years across about two dozen US areas. In the authors' methods: The assay estimated nucleated cells by amplifying reference gene primers. Assay used: immunoSEQ multiplex PCR; TCRdb lists only in-frame clones, some missing. V and J calls and clone size are given by that table; D and trimming were obtained from the DNA. The profile covers about 130,000 clones, with about 88% appearing a single time and about 2.3% taken by the ten largest.

This TCR was sampled from a woman in her 50s who had recovered from COVID-19. Material: PBMCs or T cells enriched from blood (not recorded which). The rearrangement joins TRBV2 to TRBJ2-7, with 8 bases that match TRBD2. The CDR3 spells CASSVVSGVVGAYEQYF. The CDR3 DNA is TGTGCCAGCAGTGTGGTTAGCGGGGTAGTAGGGGCCTACGAGCAGTACTTC.